The 21 T cell receptor beta chains presented below share a single source sample, sequenced in a study of T cells in Graves' hyperthyroidism and ophthalmopathy. Using RNA transcripts as the source, TCR beta CDR3 regions were amplified. Initially, a first-round RT-PCR of the TCR CDR3 employed the HTBI primer set. In TCRdb, the multiplex PCR reads were re-called with MiXCR into one record per CDR3 protein. The table has approximately 710,000 distinct CDR3 sequences, around a sixth seen once. Input material: blood. These receptors were obtained from a man between 45 and 60 years old with Graves' hyperthyroidism.

This clonotype was observed at least ten times. The V gene is TRBV6-5, the J gene TRBJ1-1; 8 positions match TRBD1. From germline, CDR1 is MNHEY and CDR2 SVGAGI. This CDR3 spans 14 amino acids. Trimming cost V 4 bases and J 1 base; bases outside gene matches: 2. The chain's CDR3 is CASSWDRRNTEAFF. The CDR3 DNA follows: TGTGCCAGCAGTTGGGACAGGAGGAACACTGAAGCTTTCTTT.

This clonotype was counted ten times or more. V and J are TRBV11-2 and TRBJ2-2; 8 bases line up with TRBD2. Germline V CDR1 and CDR2: SGHAT, FQNNGV. This CDR3 comprises 18 residues. The V and J ends lost 1 base and 2 bases, in that order; junction bases with no gene match: 9. The CDR3 DNA follows: TGTGCCAGCAGCTTAGTATATGGTAGCGGGACAAACACCGGGGAGCTGTTTTTT. Translated: CASSLVYGSGTNTGELFF.

This clonotype was observed many times. This chain links TRBV6-1 with TRBJ1-4; D is undetermined. V was pared by 7 bases and J by 1 base, with 19 bases between. Germline loops: CDR1 MNHNS, CDR2 SASEGT. The CDR3 extends over 17 amino acids. CDR3 nucleotide sequence: TGTGCCAGCACTAGCGTGAAAAACCTCCTAACTAATGAAAAACTGTTTTTT. This translates into CASTSVKNLLTNEKLFF.

This clonotype was seen ten or more times. The V and J genes are TRBV2 and TRBJ2-1; 9 bases align to TRBD1. V was pared by 7 bases and J by 8 bases, with 12 bases of the junction left unmatched. CDR1 and CDR2 from the germline V gene are SNHLY and FYNNEI. The CDR3 is made up of 15 amino acids. The CDR3 DNA sequence: TGTGCCAGCAAGACGGCGGGACAGGGCCAGCATGAGCAGTTCTTC. It is translated as CASKTAGQGQHEQFF.

There are a few counts of this clonotype. The chain couples TRBV18 to TRBJ2-7, with TRBD2 identical over 7 bases. CDR1 is KGHSH and CDR2 is LQKENI in the germline V gene. V trimming: 2 bases; J trimming: 5 bases; junction bases outside the gene matches: 6. There are 14 residues in the CDR3. CDR3 bases: TGTGCCAGCTCACCAAGGCGGGAGAGCCACGAGCAGTACTTC. Protein sequence: CASSPRRESHEQYF.

J is TRBJ2-7 and V is TRBV6-1; no clear D gene. CDR1 is MNHNS and CDR2 is SASEGT in the germline V gene. The CDR3 totals 13 residues. V lost 6 bases and J lost 6, with 15 bases in between. DNA for the CDR3: TGTGCCAGCAGCCCCGGACCACCCGGCGAGCAGTACTTC. It codes for CASSPGPPGEQYF.

The V call is TRBV7-8, the J call TRBJ2-5, with D perhaps TRBD2 (7 bases). The germline V gene encodes CDR1 SGHVS and CDR2 FQNEAQ. CDR3 length equals 18 residues. V lost 0 bases, J lost 2 bases, and 19 bases lay in between. The CDR3 loop reads CASSLALGGGTLQETQYF. As DNA, the CDR3 is TGTGCCAGCAGCTTAGCTTTGGGAGGGGGTACTTTACAAGAGACCCAGTACTTC.

The V and J genes are TRBV11-2 and TRBJ1-2, with D possibly TRBD1 on 6 matching bases. This CDR3 region has 12 residues. Germline V lookup: CDR1 SGHAT, CDR2 FQNNGV. Trimming cost V 3 bases and J 13 bases, with 15 bases left between them. In nucleotides, the CDR3 is TGTGCCAGCAGCTTTTACGAGGGGGGGGGCACCTTC. It codes for CASSFYEGGGTF.

The chain employs TRBV19 and TRBJ2-2, with 7 bases aligning to TRBD1. The CDR3 runs to 15 residues. Germline V CDR1 and CDR2: LNHDA, SQIVND (reference sequence). V was clipped by 4 bases and J by 5 bases; unmatched bases: 7. CDR3 DNA sequence: TGTGCCAGTAGTACGCGACAGGGAGTAACCGGGGAGCTGTTTTTT. It specifies CASSTRQGVTGELFF.

This rearrangement joins TRBV11-2 to TRBJ2-1; 7 bases agree with TRBD2. This CDR3 region has 14 residues. V shed 8 bases, J shed 3 bases, and the junction held 7 bases outside the gene matches. Germline CDR1 and CDR2: SGHAT and FQNNGV. The CDR3: CASRRRESYNEQFF. CDR3 nucleotide sequence: TGTGCCAGCCGCAGGCGGGAGAGCTACAATGAGCAGTTCTTC.

This clonotype appeared a few times. The J gene is TRBJ1-5, the V gene TRBV29-1; D possibly corresponds to TRBD1 (6 bases). The V end lost 4 bases, the J end lost 1 base, and 11 bases lay between the germline ends. This CDR3 has 14 residues. Germline-derived CDR1 and CDR2 are SQVTM and ANQGSEA. DNA of the CDR3: TGCAGCGTTGGTACGGGGGCAAGCAATCAGCCCCAGCATTTT. Translated: CSVGTGASNQPQHF. The full variable domain, completed using reference TRBV29-1 and TRBJ1-5, is SAVISQKPSRDICQRGTSLTIQCQVDSQVTMMFWYRQQPGQSLTLIATANQGSEATYESGFVIDKFPISRPNLTFSTLTVSNMSPEDSSIYLCSVGTGASNQPQHFGDGTRLSIL.

This sequence joins TRBV7-3 and TRBJ1-6; D perhaps matches TRBD1 (6 bases). V lost 5 bases to trimming and J lost 7 bases, with 12 bases between them. The germline V gene encodes CDR1 SGHTA and CDR2 FQGTGA. This CDR3 is built from 14 residues. The CDR3, as DNA: TGTGCCAGCAGCCTACAGGGCTACAATTCACCCCTCCACTTT. Protein sequence: CASSLQGYNSPLHF.

This clonotype was counted a few times. The chain links TRBV28 to TRBJ1-4, with D perhaps matching TRBD1 (6 bases). With 3 bases removed from V and 8 bases from J, the gap between germline ends came to 16 bases. This CDR3 has 15 amino acids. CDR1 and CDR2 from the germline V gene are MDHEN and SYDVKM. The CDR3 protein is CASSFGGGRGEKLFF. The CDR3 DNA reads as TGTGCCAGCAGTTTCGGCGGGGGGCGCGGAGAAAAACTGTTTTTT.

This clonotype appeared a few times. The chain carries TRBV7-3 and TRBJ2-1, with D tentatively TRBD2 (5 bases). V dropped 5 bases and J dropped 5 bases, with 10 bases sitting between them. The CDR3 has 13 amino acids. Germline CDR1 and CDR2: SGHTA and FQGTGA. CDR3 in amino acids: CASSVDWNNEQFF. CDR3 nucleotides: TGTGCCAGCAGCGTGGACTGGAACAATGAGCAGTTCTTC.

Only a few counts were recorded for this clonotype. This sequence joins TRBV29-1 and TRBJ2-3; TRBD2 aligns across 13 bases. Germline V gene data show CDR1 as SQVTM and CDR2 as ANQGSEA. Losses at the gene ends were 4 bases for V and 5 bases for J; bases not matched to a gene: 6. The CDR3 runs to 15 residues. CDR3: CSVAGLAGVGDTQYF. CDR3 DNA: TGCAGCGTTGCCGGACTAGCGGGAGTTGGAGATACGCAGTATTTT.

This clonotype has only a few counts. The chain uses TRBV25-1 and TRBJ2-7, with TRBD1 matching 8 bases. This CDR3 has 15 amino acids. Germline V lookup: CDR1 MGHDK, CDR2 SYGVNS. The ends lost 5 bases at V and 2 bases at J; junction bases unmatched: 8. The CDR3 DNA sequence: TGTGCCAGCAGTTCACGACAGGGGAATCCCTACGAGCAGTACTTC. It specifies CASSSRQGNPYEQYF.

This clonotype was found a few times. This chain uses TRBV5-8 with TRBJ2-5; weak D call: TRBD2 (5 bases). Deletions cut 4 bases from V and 3 bases from J, with 13 bases between. This CDR3 has 14 amino acids. Germline CDR1 is SGHTS and CDR2 is YDEGEE. CDR3 sequence: CASSRTRSKETQYF. In nucleotides, the CDR3 is TGTGCCAGCAGCCGAACTAGATCCAAAGAGACCCAGTACTTC.

The rearrangement uses TRBV7-2 and TRBJ2-1; 12 positions agree with TRBD2. This CDR3 is 15 amino acids long. The germline gives CDR1 SGHTA, CDR2 FQGNSA. V shed 5 bases and J 7 bases; nucleotides not matched to a gene: 6. The CDR3, as DNA: TGTGCCAGCAGCCCGGGACTAGCGGGTATTAATGAGCAGTTCTTC. Amino acid sequence: CASSPGLAGINEQFF. The complete variable domain, with remaining parts taken from reference TRBV7-2 and TRBJ2-1, reads GAGVSQSPSNKVTEKGKDVELRCDPISGHTALYWYRQSLGQGLEFLIYFQGNSAPDKSGLPSDRFSAERTGGSVSTLTIQRTQQEDSAVYLCASSPGLAGINEQFFGPGTRLTVL.

The chain couples TRBV28 to TRBJ2-5, with a weak D call TRBD2 (7 bases). V dropped 2 bases and J dropped 4 bases, with 14 bases sitting between them. This CDR3 comprises 15 residues. CDR1 MDHEN and CDR2 SYDVKM come from the germline V gene. CDR3 amino acids: CASSLPGRGGETQYF. DNA of the CDR3: TGTGCCAGCAGTTTACCGGGTAGGGGGGGAGAGACCCAGTACTTC.

The chain is built from TRBV13 and TRBJ2-2, with 9 nucleotides matching TRBD1. The CDR3 totals 16 residues. The germline V gene has CDR1 PRHDT and CDR2 FYEKMQ (reference sequence). The trim removed 3 bases at V and 5 bases at J, leaving 7 bases unmatched. The CDR3 nucleotides are TGTGCCAGCAGCTTCGGGGACAGGGCGTGGACCGGGGAGCTGTTTTTT. Translating gives CASSFGDRAWTGELFF. Combining the CDR3 with reference TRBV13 and TRBJ2-2 gives the whole variable domain AAGVIQSPRHLIKEKRETATLKCYPIPRHDTVYWYQQGPGQDPQFLISFYEKMQSDKGSIPDRFSAQQFSDYHSELNMSSLELGDSALYFCASSFGDRAWTGELFFGEGSRLTVL.

The chain couples TRBV19 to TRBJ1-5; TRBD1 is a possible D gene (5 bases). Deletions cut 1 base from V and 4 bases from J, with 8 bases between. The CDR3 spans 14 residues. CDR1 is LNHDA, CDR2 SQIVND, per germline (reference sequence). This CDR3 reads CASSIVSGNQPQHF. The CDR3 DNA is TGTGCCAGTAGTATAGTTTCAGGGAATCAGCCCCAGCATTTT.